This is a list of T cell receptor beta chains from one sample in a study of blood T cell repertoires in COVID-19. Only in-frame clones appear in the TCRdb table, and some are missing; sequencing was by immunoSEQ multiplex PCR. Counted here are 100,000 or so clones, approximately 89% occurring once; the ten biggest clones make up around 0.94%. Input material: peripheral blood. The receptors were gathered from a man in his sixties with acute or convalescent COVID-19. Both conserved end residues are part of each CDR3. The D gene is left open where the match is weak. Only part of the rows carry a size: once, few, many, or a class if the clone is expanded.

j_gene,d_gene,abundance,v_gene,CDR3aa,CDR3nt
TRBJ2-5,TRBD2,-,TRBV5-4,CASSLGASGGGETQYF,TGTGCCAGCAGCTTGGGGGCCTCGGGAGGAGGGGAGACCCAGTACTTC
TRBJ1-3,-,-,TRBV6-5,CASRDTSGNTIYF,TGTGCCAGCAGGGACACCTCTGGAAACACCATATATTTT
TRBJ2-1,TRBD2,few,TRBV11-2,CASRGLADSYNEQFF,TGTGCCAGCAGGGGACTAGCGGACTCCTACAATGAGCAGTTCTTC
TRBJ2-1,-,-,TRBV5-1,CASSFAGRRAYNEQFF,TGCGCCAGCAGCTTCGCAGGGAGGAGGGCCTACAATGAGCAGTTCTTC
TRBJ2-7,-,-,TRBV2,CASSEALVGTIYEQYF,TGTGCCAGCAGTGAAGCACTGGTCGGGACAATCTACGAGCAGTACTTC
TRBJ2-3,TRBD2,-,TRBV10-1,CASSEAVAGGLDTQYF,TGCGCCAGCAGTGAGGCTGTAGCGGGAGGTTTGGATACGCAGTATTTT
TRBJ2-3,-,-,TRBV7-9,CASGSADTQYF,TGTGCCAGCGGGAGCGCAGATACGCAGTATTTT
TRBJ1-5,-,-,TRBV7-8,CASSSALDQPQHF,TGTGCCAGCAGCTCTGCCCTAGATCAGCCCCAGCATTTT
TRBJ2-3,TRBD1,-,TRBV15,CATSRDQGAGLVGGPKEDTQYF,TGTGCCACCAGCAGAGATCAGGGGGCAGGACTTGTAGGAGGGCCCAAGGAAGATACGCAGTATTTT
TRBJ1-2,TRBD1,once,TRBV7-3,CASSRTGGNGYTF,TGTGCCAGCAGCAGGACAGGGGGTAATGGCTACACCTTC
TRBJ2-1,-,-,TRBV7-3,CASSRGGPSSYNEQFF,TGTGCCAGCAGCCGAGGAGGCCCCAGCTCCTACAATGAGCAGTTCTTC
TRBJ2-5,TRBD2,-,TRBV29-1,CTGLAGETQYF,TGCACCGGACTAGCGGGAGAGACCCAGTACTTC
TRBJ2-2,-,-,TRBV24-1,CATSDSTEPGELFF,TGTGCCACCAGTGATTCGACAGAACCCGGGGAGCTGTTTTTT
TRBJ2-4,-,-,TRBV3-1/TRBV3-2,CASSQDAGTKNIQYF,TGTGCCAGCAGCCAAGATGCAGGGACCAAAAACATTCAGTACTTC
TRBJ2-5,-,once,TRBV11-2,CASSPTGRETQYF,TGTGCCAGCAGCCCGACAGGGAGGGAGACCCAGTACTTC
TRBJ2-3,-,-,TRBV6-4,CASSEKGTDTQYF,TGTGCCAGCAGTGAGAAGGGGACAGATACGCAGTATTTT
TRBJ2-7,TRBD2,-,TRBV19,CASSTISGRGEQYF,TGTGCCAGTAGTACGATTAGCGGGAGGGGGGAGCAGTACTTC
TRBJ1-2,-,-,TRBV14,CASSQDLDKSYGYTF,TGTGCCAGCAGCCAAGATTTAGACAAATCCTATGGCTACACCTTC
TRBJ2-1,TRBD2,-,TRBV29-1,CSVVGLAGDNEQFF,TGCAGCGTTGTGGGACTAGCGGGGGACAATGAGCAGTTCTTC
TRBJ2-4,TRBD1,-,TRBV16,CASSPFQGAKNIQYF,TGTGCCAGCAGCCCGTTCCAGGGGGCTAAAAACATTCAGTACTTC
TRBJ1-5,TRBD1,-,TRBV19,CASRTGGSQPQHF,TGTGCCAGTCGGACAGGGGGCAGTCAGCCCCAGCATTTT
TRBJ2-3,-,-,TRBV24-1,CATSDSAGTDTQYF,TGTGCCACCAGTGACTCAGCGGGCACAGATACGCAGTATTTT
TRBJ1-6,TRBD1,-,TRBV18,CASSPLGQAINSPLHF,TGTGCCAGCTCACCACTCGGACAGGCTATCAATTCACCCCTCCACTTT
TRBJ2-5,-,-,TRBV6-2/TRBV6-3,CASSYYLSDQETQYF,TGTGCCAGCAGTTATTATCTGAGCGATCAAGAGACCCAGTACTTC
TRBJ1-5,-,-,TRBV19,CASSPTAYSNQPQHF,TGTGCCAGTAGTCCCACAGCTTATAGCAATCAGCCCCAGCATTTT
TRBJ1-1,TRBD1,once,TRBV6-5,CASSFRQGASGTEAFF,TGTGCCAGCAGTTTCAGACAGGGGGCATCGGGCACTGAAGCTTTCTTT
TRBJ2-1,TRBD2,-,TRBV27,CASSLEGSLAERLWYNEQFF,TGTGCCAGCAGTTTAGAGGGCTCACTAGCGGAGCGCCTCTGGTACAATGAGCAGTTCTTC
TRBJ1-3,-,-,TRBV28,CASSLGRGSGNTIYF,TGTGCCAGCAGTTTGGGCCGGGGCTCTGGAAACACCATATATTTT
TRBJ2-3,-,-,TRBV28,CASTLGGKATDTQYF,TGTGCCAGCACCCTGGGGGGTAAGGCCACAGATACGCAGTATTTT
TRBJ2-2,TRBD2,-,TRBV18,CASSPGLAANTGELFF,TGTGCCAGCTCACCGGGACTAGCGGCGAACACCGGGGAGCTGTTTTTT
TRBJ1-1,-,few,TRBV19,CASSIDRGTEAFF,TGTGCCAGTAGTATAGATCGAGGTACTGAAGCTTTCTTT
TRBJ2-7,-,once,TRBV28,CASTLAVTYEQYF,TGTGCCAGCACTTTAGCGGTTACCTACGAGCAGTACTTC
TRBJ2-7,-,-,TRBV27,CASSPPLSYEQYF,TGTGCCAGCAGTCCCCCCTTGTCCTACGAGCAGTACTTC
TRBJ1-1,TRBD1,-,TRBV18,CASSPPGTDYEAFF,TGTGCCAGCTCACCACCGGGGACAGATTATGAAGCTTTCTTT
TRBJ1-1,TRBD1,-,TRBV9,CASSVGVSQGAEAFF,TGTGCCAGCAGCGTAGGTGTTTCCCAGGGGGCTGAAGCTTTCTTT
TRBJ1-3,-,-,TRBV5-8,CASSDGQPGNTIYF,TGTGCCAGCAGCGATGGACAGCCTGGAAACACCATATATTTT
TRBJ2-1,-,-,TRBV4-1,CASSHGLALIYNEQFF,TGCGCCAGCAGCCATGGGCTAGCCCTCATTTACAATGAGCAGTTCTTC
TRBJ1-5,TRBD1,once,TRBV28,CASSGQGGSNQPQHF,TGTGCCAGCAGTGGACAGGGGGGGAGCAATCAGCCCCAGCATTTT
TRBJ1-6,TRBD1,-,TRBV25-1,CASSGGQGYNSPLHF,TGTGCCAGCAGTGGGGGACAGGGCTATAATTCACCCCTCCACTTT
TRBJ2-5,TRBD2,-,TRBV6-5,CASRSTSGIETQYF,TGTGCCAGCAGGTCGACTAGCGGGATAGAGACCCAGTACTTC
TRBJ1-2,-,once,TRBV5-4,CASSLQGGRGYTF,TGTGCCAGCAGCCTACAGGGCGGCAGGGGCTACACCTTC
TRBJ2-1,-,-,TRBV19,CASTTGLQRYNEQFF,TGTGCCAGTACAACGGGACTCCAGCGTTACAATGAGCAGTTCTTC
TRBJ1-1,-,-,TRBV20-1,CSARGGGEAFF,TGCAGTGCTAGAGGGGGGGGTGAGGCTTTCTTT
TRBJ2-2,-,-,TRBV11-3,CASSLAGTTGELFF,TGTGCCAGCAGCTTAGCCGGGACTACCGGGGAGCTGTTTTTT
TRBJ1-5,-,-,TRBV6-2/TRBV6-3,CASSYLDGVNQPQHF,TGTGCCAGCAGTTACTTAGACGGAGTCAATCAGCCCCAGCATTTT
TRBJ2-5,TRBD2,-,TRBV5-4,CASSPGTSLGETQYF,TGTGCCAGCAGCCCCGGGACTAGCCTGGGGGAGACCCAGTACTTC
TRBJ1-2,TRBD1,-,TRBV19,CASSVGQGSYGYTF,TGTGCCAGTAGCGTCGGACAGGGGTCCTATGGCTACACCTTC
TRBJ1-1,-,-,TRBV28,CASSLWTGNTEAFF,TGTGCCAGCAGTTTATGGACGGGGAACACTGAAGCTTTCTTT
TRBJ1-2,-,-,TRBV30,CAWAPKTESYGYTF,TGTGCCTGGGCCCCCAAAACAGAAAGCTATGGCTACACCTTC
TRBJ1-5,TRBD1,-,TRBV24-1,CATSDPRTGDHQPQHF,TGTGCCACCAGTGATCCCCGTACAGGGGATCATCAGCCCCAGCATTTT
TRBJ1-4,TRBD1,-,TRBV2,CASRYPGQMNEKLFF,TGTGCCAGCAGATACCCGGGACAGATGAATGAAAAACTGTTTTTT
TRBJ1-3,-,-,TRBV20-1,CSARAGAIYF,TGCAGTGCGAGGGCAGGCGCCATATATTTT
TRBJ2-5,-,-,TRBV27,CASRRGQETQYF,TGTGCCAGCAGGCGGGGTCAAGAGACCCAGTACTTC
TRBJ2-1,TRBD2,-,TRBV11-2,CASSSQPGLAEARNEQFF,TGTGCCAGCAGCTCACAACCGGGACTAGCGGAAGCAAGGAATGAGCAGTTCTTC
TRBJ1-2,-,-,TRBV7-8,CASSLDSGTGYTF,TGTGCCAGCAGCTTAGATAGCGGGACTGGCTACACCTTC
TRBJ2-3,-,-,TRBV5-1,CASSTAATDTQYF,TGCGCCAGCAGCACAGCGGCCACAGATACGCAGTATTTT